Listed below are T cell receptor beta chains from one sample, sequenced in a study of OX40 agonist ivuxolimab in advanced cancers. The assay was immunoSEQ multiplex PCR, and TCRdb's table has in-frame clones only and misses some. The sample holds 70,000 to 95,000 clones, around 94% seen once. The specimen was CD4+ or CD8+ T cells sorted from blood, collected in a trial of the OX40 agonist ivuxolimab. The source of these receptors is an adult with an advanced solid tumor such as melanoma, head and neck, liver or kidney cancer. The CDR3 runs from the conserved cysteine through the conserved F or W. Each record gives: D gene, V gene, J gene, clone size, CDR3 protein, CDR3 DNA. A D gene is named only where the DNA matches it firmly. Clone size is shown for a subset of rows, as once, few, many or a class of expanded clone.

>.|TRBV11-2|TRBJ2-3|.
CASTFSARTDTQYF
TGTGCCAGCACGTTTTCGGCCCGCACAGATACGCAGTATTTT
>.|TRBV29-1|TRBJ2-7|once
CSVEVRQASAYEQYF
TGCAGCGTTGAGGTTCGGCAGGCGAGCGCCTACGAGCAGTACTTC
>TRBD2|TRBV4-2|TRBJ2-2|.
CASSQLGLAGAGAGELFF
TGTGCCAGCAGCCAGCTGGGACTAGCGGGAGCGGGAGCCGGGGAGCTGTTTTTT
>.|TRBV6-6|TRBJ2-3|.
CASSYGQFLDTQYF
TGTGCCAGCAGTTATGGACAGTTCCTGGATACGCAGTATTTT
>.|TRBV27|TRBJ2-3|.
CASSRTETDTQYF
TGTGCCAGCAGTCGGACAGAAACAGATACGCAGTATTTT
>TRBD1|TRBV7-7|TRBJ2-1|.
CASSLADRESYNEQFF
TGTGCTAGCAGCTTAGCGGACAGGGAATCCTACAATGAGCAGTTCTTC
>.|TRBV6-6|TRBJ2-1|once
CASSPYISQNEQFF
TGTGCCAGCAGTCCTTACATTAGCCAAAATGAGCAGTTCTTC
>.|TRBV6-5|TRBJ1-1|.
CASREDTEAFF
TGTGCCAGCCGAGAAGACACTGAAGCTTTCTTT
>.|TRBV29-1|TRBJ2-1|.
CSVEHSHNEQFF
TGCAGCGTTGAACACAGCCACAATGAGCAGTTCTTC
>.|TRBV6-6|TRBJ2-2|.
CASSSVRGGGELFF
TGTGCCAGCAGTTCGGTCAGGGGCGGAGGCGAGCTGTTTTTT
>.|TRBV9|TRBJ1-2|.
CASSVGGKQNYGYTF
TGTGCCAGCAGCGTAGGGGGAAAGCAGAACTATGGCTACACCTTC
>TRBD1|TRBV18|TRBJ1-2|.
CASSPAQEQGAIYGYTF
TGTGCCAGCTCTCCAGCGCAAGAACAGGGGGCGATTTATGGCTACACCTTC
>TRBD1|TRBV4-3|TRBJ1-2|.
CASSQEFGTAENYGYTF
TGCGCCAGCAGCCAAGAATTTGGGACAGCGGAGAACTATGGCTACACCTTC
>.|TRBV19|TRBJ2-1|.
CARRGYNEQFF
TGTGCCAGACGGGGGTACAATGAGCAGTTCTTC
>.|TRBV27|TRBJ2-1|.
CASSRGYNEQFF
TGTGCCAGCAGTCGGGGTTACAATGAGCAGTTCTTC
>.|TRBV4-3|TRBJ2-1|once
CASSQAQAEPRDEQFF
TGCGCCAGCAGCCAAGCGCAGGCGGAACCGAGGGATGAGCAGTTCTTC
>.|TRBV4-3|TRBJ2-7|.
CASSQGYNAYEQYF
TGCGCCAGCAGCCAAGGATACAACGCCTACGAGCAGTACTTC
>.|TRBV11-2|TRBJ1-2|.
CASSLTTQPLEGYTF
TGTGCCAGCAGCTTAACCACACAGCCCCTCGAGGGCTACACCTTC
>.|TRBV13|TRBJ1-1|.
CASSLGGGTEAFF
TGTGCCAGCAGCTTAGGCGGGGGGACTGAAGCTTTCTTT
>.|TRBV28|TRBJ2-5|.
CASSLRESLWGGGETQYF
TGTGCCAGCAGTTTGCGTGAATCCCTTTGGGGGGGCGGGGAGACCCAGTACTTC
>.|TRBV28|TRBJ1-5|.
CASSSQYRQAYNQPQHF
TGTGCCAGCAGTTCCCAATATAGACAGGCCTACAATCAGCCCCAGCATTTT
>.|TRBV7-9|TRBJ2-7|once
CASSPPGGSAEQYF
TGTGCCAGCAGCCCCCCTGGGGGTTCAGCCGAGCAGTACTTC
>.|TRBV6-5|TRBJ2-2|.
CASSYGGTGELFF
TGTGCCAGCAGTTATGGGGGCACCGGGGAGCTGTTTTTT
>TRBD1|TRBV6-5|TRBJ1-6|.
CASNPGGRSPLHF
TGTGCCAGCAATCCAGGGGGCCGTTCACCCCTCCACTTT
>TRBD1|TRBV4-1|TRBJ1-4|once
CASSQPRDREGEKLFF
TGCGCCAGCAGCCAACCCAGGGACAGGGAAGGGGAAAAACTGTTTTTT
>.|TRBV4-1|TRBJ1-5|.
CASSQEGFNSNQPQHF
TGCGCCAGCAGCCAAGAGGGGTTTAACAGCAATCAGCCCCAGCATTTT
>TRBD1|TRBV6-4|TRBJ1-1|.
CAIKGTGEGGTEAFF
TGTGCCATCAAGGGCACAGGGGAAGGAGGCACTGAAGCTTTCTTT
>.|TRBV7-2|TRBJ1-5|.
CASSSGVWPQHF
TGTGCCAGCAGCTCAGGGGTGTGGCCCCAGCATTTT
>.|TRBV7-8|TRBJ2-7|.
CASSPFGSYEQYF
TGTGCCAGCAGCCCCTTCGGGAGCTACGAGCAGTACTTC
>TRBD2|TRBV28|TRBJ2-7|.
CASSMRTSGRSYEQYF
TGTGCCAGCAGTATGCGGACTAGCGGGAGGTCCTACGAGCAGTACTTC
>.|TRBV7-9|TRBJ2-7|.
CASSLRWGDLEQYF
TGTGCCAGCAGCTTACGTTGGGGGGATCTTGAGCAGTACTTC